The entry below gives a single T cell receptor beta chain sequence along with its context. Its matching antigen is unknown. The sample has other DNA sequences that encode this CDR3 too. Trimming cost V 5 bases and J 4 bases; bases outside gene matches: 9. The length of the CDR3 is 15 residues. Per germline, CDR1 MNHEY and CDR2 SVGAGI. Both 60 Vbeta primers and 13 Jbeta primers went into the PCR. The data were produced by immunoSEQ multiplex PCR, yet TCRdb's version contains in-frame clones alone and is incomplete. Of 150,000 to 170,000 clones in the sample, approximately 80% were seen once. The sample comes from a study of cytomegalovirus exposure and HLA in healthy donors. Study-level results: Three chains linked to CMV were shown in vitro to be specific for CMV antigens. V segments that were indistinguishable, TRBV6-2 and TRBV6-3 among them, were omitted from analysis. A further, later analysis showed that HLA-associated TCR beta chains (compared with equally common others) were more clonally expanded.

Sequenced material: PBMCs. The TCR originated in a woman between 40 and 55 years old in good health and CMV-seropositive. V usage is TRBV6-5 and J usage is TRBJ2-5, with 8 nucleotides matching TRBD2. The CDR3 loop reads CASSNPLGGAETQYF. The CDR3, as DNA: TGTGCCAGCAGTAACCCCCTCGGGGGGGCAGAGACCCAGTACTTC.